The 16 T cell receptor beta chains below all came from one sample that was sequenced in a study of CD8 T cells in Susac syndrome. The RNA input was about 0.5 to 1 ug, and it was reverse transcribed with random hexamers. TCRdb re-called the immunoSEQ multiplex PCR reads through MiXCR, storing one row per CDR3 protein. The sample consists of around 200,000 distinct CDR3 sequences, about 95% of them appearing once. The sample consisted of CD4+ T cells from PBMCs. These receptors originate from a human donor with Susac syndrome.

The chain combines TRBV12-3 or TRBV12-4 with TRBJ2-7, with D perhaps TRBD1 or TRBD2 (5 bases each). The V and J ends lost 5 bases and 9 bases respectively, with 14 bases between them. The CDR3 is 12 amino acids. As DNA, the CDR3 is TGTGCCAGCAGTCCCCGGGATGGGGGGCAGTACTTC. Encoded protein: CASSPRDGGQYF.

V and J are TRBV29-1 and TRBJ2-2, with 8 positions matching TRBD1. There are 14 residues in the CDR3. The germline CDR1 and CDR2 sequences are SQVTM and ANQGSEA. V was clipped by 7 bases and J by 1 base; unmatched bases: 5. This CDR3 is CSADDRGNTGELFF. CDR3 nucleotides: TGCAGCGCCGACGACAGGGGGAACACCGGGGAGCTGTTTTTT.

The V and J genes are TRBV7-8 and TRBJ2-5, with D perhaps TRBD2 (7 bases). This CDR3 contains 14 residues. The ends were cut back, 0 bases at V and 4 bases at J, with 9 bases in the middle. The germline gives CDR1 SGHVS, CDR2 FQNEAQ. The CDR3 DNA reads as TGTGCCAGCAGCTTAGCCGGGGGGCGAGAGACCCAGTACTTC. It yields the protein CASSLAGGRETQYF.

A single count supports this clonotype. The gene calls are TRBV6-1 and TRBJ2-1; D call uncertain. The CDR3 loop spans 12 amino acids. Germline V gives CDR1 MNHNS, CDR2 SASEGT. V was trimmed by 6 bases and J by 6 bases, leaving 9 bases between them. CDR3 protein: CASRDHPNEQFF. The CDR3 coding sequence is TGTGCCAGCAGGGACCATCCCAATGAGCAGTTCTTC.

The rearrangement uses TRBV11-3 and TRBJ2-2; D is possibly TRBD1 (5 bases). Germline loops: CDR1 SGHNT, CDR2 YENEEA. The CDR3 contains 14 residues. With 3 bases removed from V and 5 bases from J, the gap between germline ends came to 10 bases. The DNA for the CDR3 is TGTGCCAGCAGCTTCCAACAGGCGACCGGGGAGCTGTTTTTT. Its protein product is CASSFQQATGELFF.

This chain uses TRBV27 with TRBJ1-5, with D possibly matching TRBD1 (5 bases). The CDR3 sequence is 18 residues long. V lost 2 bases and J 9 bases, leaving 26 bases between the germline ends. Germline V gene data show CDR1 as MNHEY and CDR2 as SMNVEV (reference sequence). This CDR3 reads CASSLGRWDGVVFGPQHF. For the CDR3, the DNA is TGTGCCAGCAGTTTAGGCCGTTGGGACGGGGTAGTTTTTGGGCCCCAGCATTTT.

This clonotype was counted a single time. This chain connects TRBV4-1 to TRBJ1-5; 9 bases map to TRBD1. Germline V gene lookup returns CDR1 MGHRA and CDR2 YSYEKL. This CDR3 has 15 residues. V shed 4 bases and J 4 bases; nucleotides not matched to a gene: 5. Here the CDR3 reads CASSRGTGWNQPQHF. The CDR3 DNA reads TGCGCCAGCAGCCGAGGGACAGGGTGGAATCAGCCCCAGCATTTT.

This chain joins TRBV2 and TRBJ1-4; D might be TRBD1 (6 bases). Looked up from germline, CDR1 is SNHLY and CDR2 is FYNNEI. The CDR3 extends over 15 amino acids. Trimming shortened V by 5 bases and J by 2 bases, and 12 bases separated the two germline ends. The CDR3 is CASSSQGMTNEKLFF. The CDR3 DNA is TGTGCCAGCAGTTCCCAGGGGATGACTAATGAAAAACTGTTTTTT.

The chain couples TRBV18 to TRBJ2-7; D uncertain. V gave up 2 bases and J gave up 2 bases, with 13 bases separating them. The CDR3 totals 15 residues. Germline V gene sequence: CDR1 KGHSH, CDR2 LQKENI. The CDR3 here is CASSPSPTTTYEQYF. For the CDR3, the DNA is TGTGCCAGCTCACCATCCCCCACAACGACCTACGAGCAGTACTTC.

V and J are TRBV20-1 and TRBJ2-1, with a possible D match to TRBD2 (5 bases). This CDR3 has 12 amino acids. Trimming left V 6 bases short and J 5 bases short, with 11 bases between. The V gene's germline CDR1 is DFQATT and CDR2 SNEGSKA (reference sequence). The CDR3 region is CSARELNNEQFF. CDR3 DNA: TGCAGTGCGAGGGAGCTAAACAATGAGCAGTTCTTC.

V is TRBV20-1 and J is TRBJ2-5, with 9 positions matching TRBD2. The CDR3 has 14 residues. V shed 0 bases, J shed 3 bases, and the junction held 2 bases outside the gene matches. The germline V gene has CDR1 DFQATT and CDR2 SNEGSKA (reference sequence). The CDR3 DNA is TGCAGTGCTAGAGAGACTAGCGGCAAAGAGACCCAGTACTTC. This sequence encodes CSARETSGKETQYF.

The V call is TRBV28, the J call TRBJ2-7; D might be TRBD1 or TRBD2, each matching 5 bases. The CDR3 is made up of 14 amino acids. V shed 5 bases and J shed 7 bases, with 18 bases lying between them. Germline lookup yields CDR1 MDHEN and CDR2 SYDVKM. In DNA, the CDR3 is TGTGCCAGCAGTCGGGACGCAGGTTTTGGGGAGCAGTACTTC. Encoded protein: CASSRDAGFGEQYF.

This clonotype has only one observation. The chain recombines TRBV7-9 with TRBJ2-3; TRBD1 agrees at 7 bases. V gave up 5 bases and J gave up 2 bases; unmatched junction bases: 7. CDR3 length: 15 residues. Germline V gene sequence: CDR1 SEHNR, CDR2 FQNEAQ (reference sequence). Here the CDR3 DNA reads TGTGCCAGCAGCACGTCGGGACAGAACACAGATACGCAGTATTTT. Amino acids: CASSTSGQNTDTQYF.

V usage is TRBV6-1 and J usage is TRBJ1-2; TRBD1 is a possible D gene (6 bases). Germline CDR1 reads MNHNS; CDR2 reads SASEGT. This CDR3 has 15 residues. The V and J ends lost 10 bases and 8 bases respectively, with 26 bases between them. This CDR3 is CATTGTTGPLGGYTF. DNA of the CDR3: TGTGCCACCACTGGTACGACAGGTCCCCTGGGAGGCTACACCTTC.

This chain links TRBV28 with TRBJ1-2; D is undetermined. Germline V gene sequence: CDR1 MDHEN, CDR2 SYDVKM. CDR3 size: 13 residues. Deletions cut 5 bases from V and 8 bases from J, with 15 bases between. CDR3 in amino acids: CASSPPDPGGYTF. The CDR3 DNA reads TGTGCCAGCAGTCCGCCGGACCCTGGAGGCTACACCTTC.

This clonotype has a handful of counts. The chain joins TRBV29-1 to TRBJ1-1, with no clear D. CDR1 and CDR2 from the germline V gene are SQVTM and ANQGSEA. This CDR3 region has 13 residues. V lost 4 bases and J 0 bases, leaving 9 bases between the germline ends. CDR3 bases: TGCAGCGTTGTCCGACCCTTGAACACTGAAGCTTTCTTT. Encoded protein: CSVVRPLNTEAFF.